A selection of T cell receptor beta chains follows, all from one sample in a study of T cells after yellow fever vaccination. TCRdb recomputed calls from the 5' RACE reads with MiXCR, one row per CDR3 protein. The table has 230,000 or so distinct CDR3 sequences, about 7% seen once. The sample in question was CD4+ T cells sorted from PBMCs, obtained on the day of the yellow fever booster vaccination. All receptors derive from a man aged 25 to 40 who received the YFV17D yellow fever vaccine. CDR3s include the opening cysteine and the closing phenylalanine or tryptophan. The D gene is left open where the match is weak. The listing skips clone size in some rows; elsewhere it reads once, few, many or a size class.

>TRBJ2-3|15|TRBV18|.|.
CASSSTPETSDTQYF
TGTGCCAGCTCCTCCACCCCGGAGACCTCGGATACGCAGTATTTT
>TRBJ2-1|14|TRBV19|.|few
CASSPDPGYNEQFF
TGTGCCAGTAGTCCGGACCCCGGCTACAATGAGCAGTTCTTC
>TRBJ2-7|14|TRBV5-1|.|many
CASSSDSLSYEQYF
TGCGCCAGCAGCAGCGACAGCTTGTCCTACGAGCAGTACTTC
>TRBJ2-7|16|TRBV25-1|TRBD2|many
CASSEAGQGLAYEQYF
TGTGCCAGCAGTGAAGCCGGGCAGGGACTAGCCTACGAGCAGTACTTC
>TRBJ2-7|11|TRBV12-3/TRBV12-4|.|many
CASSTSYEQYF
TGTGCCAGCAGTACCTCCTACGAGCAGTACTTC
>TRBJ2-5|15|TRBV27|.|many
CASGTGLGGEETQYF
TGTGCCAGCGGAACAGGGCTCGGGGGAGAAGAGACCCAGTACTTC
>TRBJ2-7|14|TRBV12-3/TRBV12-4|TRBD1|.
CASSLRQGDDEQYF
TGTGCCAGCAGTTTAAGACAGGGAGACGACGAGCAGTACTTC
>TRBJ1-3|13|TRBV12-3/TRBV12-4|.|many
CASSLKLGDTIYF
TGTGCCAGCAGTTTGAAGCTCGGGGACACCATATATTTT
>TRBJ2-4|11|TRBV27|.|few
CASKRGNIQYF
TGTGCCAGCAAAAGAGGGAACATTCAGTACTTC
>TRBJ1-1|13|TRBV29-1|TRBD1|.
CSAETGANTEAFF
TGCAGCGCTGAGACAGGGGCTAACACTGAAGCTTTCTTT
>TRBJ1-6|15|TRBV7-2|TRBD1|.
CASSQTGGTRSPLHF
TGTGCCAGCAGCCAGACAGGGGGTACTCGTTCACCCCTCCACTTT
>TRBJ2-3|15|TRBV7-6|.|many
CASSQGGPPTDTQYF
TGTGCCAGCAGCCAAGGAGGACCGCCCACAGATACGCAGTATTTT
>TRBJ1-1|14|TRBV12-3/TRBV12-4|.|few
CASRSGVRYTEAFF
TGTGCCTCGAGGAGCGGGGTTAGGTACACTGAAGCTTTCTTT
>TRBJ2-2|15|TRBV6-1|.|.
CASSPPDRNTGELFF
TGTGCCAGCAGCCCCCCAGACAGGAACACCGGGGAGCTGTTTTTT
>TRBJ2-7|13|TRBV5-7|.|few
CASSSPVLYEQYF
TGTGCCAGCAGCTCGCCCGTCCTGTACGAGCAGTACTTC
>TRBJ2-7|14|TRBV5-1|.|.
CASSRGTETYEQYF
TGCGCCAGCAGTCGAGGGACGGAGACCTACGAGCAGTACTTC
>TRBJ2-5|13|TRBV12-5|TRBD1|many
CASGPTGPETQYF
TGTGCTAGTGGTCCGACAGGGCCAGAGACCCAGTACTTC
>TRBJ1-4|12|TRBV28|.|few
CASRALNEKLFF
TGTGCCAGCAGGGCCCTCAATGAAAAACTGTTTTTT
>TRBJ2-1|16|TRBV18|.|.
CASSPGGRFSYNEQFF
TGTGCCAGCTCACCAGGGGGGCGGTTCTCCTACAATGAGCAGTTCTTC
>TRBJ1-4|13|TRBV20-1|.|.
CSATRGGNKKLFF
TGCAGTGCTACCAGAGGAGGCAATAAAAAACTGTTTTTT
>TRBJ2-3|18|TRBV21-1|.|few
CASSKGQRSSRSTDTQYF
TGTGCCAGCAGCAAAGGCCAAAGGTCCAGCAGAAGCACAGATACGCAGTATTTT
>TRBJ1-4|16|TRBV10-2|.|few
CASSGPQGRVGEKLFF
TGCGCCAGCAGTGGTCCGCAGGGAAGAGTGGGTGAAAAACTGTTTTTT
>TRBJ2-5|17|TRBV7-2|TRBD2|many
CASSLALASGIGETQYF
TGTGCCAGCAGCTTAGCGCTGGCTAGCGGGATTGGAGAGACCCAGTACTTC
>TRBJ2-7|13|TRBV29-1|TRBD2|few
CSVEWREGFEQYF
TGCAGCGTTGAGTGGCGGGAGGGCTTCGAGCAGTACTTC